This T cell receptor (beta chain) was retrieved from a study of blood T cells in healthy people across ages. Study-level points and caveats: Roughly linear declines in TCR beta diversity per million T cells occurred with age.

Germline assignment: CDR1 SEHNR and CDR2 FQNEAQ (reference sequence). The junction had 3 bases not matched to a gene; V was cut back by 1 base and J by 10 bases. The CDR3 has 15 amino acids. Comment on this clonotype: Antigen: not known.

Together with a sample-barcoded 5' primer, a J-beta primer mix was included in a second PCR lasting about 7 to 11 cycles. TCRdb redid the calling of the 5' RACE reads with MiXCR, one entry per CDR3 protein. The table includes approximately 800,000 distinct CDR3 sequences, roughly 46% detected once. The sequenced sample consisted of blood. V gene TRBV7-9 combines with J gene TRBJ2-1; TRBD2 matches at 14 bases. The source of this sequence is an elderly man in good health. CDR3 DNA sequence: TGTGCCAGCAGCTTAGTGGGACTAGCGGGAGACGAGCAGTTCTTC. It translates to CASSLVGLAGDEQFF.